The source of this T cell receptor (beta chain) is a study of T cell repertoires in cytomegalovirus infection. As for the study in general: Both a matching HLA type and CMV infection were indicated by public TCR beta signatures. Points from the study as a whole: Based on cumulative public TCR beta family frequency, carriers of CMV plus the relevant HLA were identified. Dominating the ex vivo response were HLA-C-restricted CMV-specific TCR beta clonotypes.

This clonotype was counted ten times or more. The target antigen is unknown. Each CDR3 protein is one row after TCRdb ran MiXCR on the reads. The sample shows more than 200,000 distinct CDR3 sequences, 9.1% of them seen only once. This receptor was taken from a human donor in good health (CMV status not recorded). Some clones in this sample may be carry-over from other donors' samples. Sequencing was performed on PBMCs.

CDR3: CASSLGGAGYSNQPQHF. The CDR3 nucleotides read TGTGCCAGCAGTTTAGGGGGGGCAGGTTATAGCAATCAGCCCCAGCATTTT. The chain employs TRBV28 and TRBJ1-5; maybe TRBD1 (6 bases). This CDR3 contains 17 residues. Trimming cost V 2 bases and J 0 bases, with 14 bases left between them. Germline values: CDR1 MDHEN, CDR2 SYDVKM.